The 21 T cell receptor beta chains given below trace back to one sample, sequenced in a study of beta chain features in type 1 diabetes. Expressed TCRB transcripts were sequenced because the isolated RNA had all been reverse transcribed beforehand. Assay: immunoSEQ multiplex PCR; the TCRdb copy retains only in-frame clones and omits some. The table shows 850,000 to 900,000 clones, with 17% occurring only once. The sequencing input was naive CD4+ T cells from blood. These receptor sequences come from a woman younger than 30 in good health.

This clone was counted a few times. This rearrangement joins TRBV7-9 to TRBJ2-2; the D call may be TRBD1 or TRBD2 (5 bases each). This CDR3 is 15 amino acids long. Per the germline V gene, CDR1 is SEHNR and CDR2 is FQNEAQ (reference sequence). With 8 bases removed from V and 1 base from J, the gap between germline ends came to 14 bases. The CDR3, as DNA: TGTGCCAGCCGGTTGGGGACCAAGAACACCGGGGAGCTGTTTTTT. Its protein product is CASRLGTKNTGELFF.

The CDR3 here is CASSPGGGQGSEQYF. The CDR3 DNA sequence: TGTGCCAGCAGCCCTGGAGGAGGACAGGGCAGCGAGCAGTACTTC. The rearrangement joins TRBV4-2 to TRBJ2-7, with 8 bases lining up with TRBD1. The trim removed 4 bases at V and 6 bases at J, leaving 11 bases unmatched. CDR1 and CDR2 from the germline V gene are LGHNA and YNFKEQ. The CDR3 loop spans 15 amino acids.

The chain joins TRBV2 to TRBJ2-6; D remains unclear. Per germline, CDR1 SNHLY and CDR2 FYNNEI. CDR3 length: 17 residues. Trimming removed 2 bases from V and 0 bases from J, with 11 bases in between. In DNA, the CDR3 is TGTGCCAGCAGTGAACAGGCCGACCTCTCTGGGGCCAACGTCCTGACTTTC. Encoded protein: CASSEQADLSGANVLTF.

The V and J genes are TRBV4-2 and TRBJ2-7, with TRBD2 matching 7 bases. Per germline, CDR1 LGHNA and CDR2 YNFKEQ. J was trimmed by 2 bases and V by 3 bases; bases with no gene match: 13. There are 17 residues in the CDR3. CDR3 residues: CASSHLSFGTTPYEQYF. For the CDR3, the DNA is TGTGCCAGCAGCCATTTGTCATTTGGGACTACGCCCTACGAGCAGTACTTC.

The CDR3, as DNA: TGTGCCAGCAGCTTATGGGCTAGCGGGAGTAGAAATGAGCAGTTCTTC. It is translated as CASSLWASGSRNEQFF. The rearrangement uses TRBV7-3 and TRBJ2-1; 10 nucleotides match TRBD2. Germline-derived CDR1 and CDR2 are SGHTA and FQGTGA. The CDR3 has 16 residues. Germline trimming cut 2 bases from V and 7 bases from J; bases unmatched to any gene: 8.

The chain is built from TRBV7-2 and TRBJ2-7; TRBD2 might be the D (5 bases). V gave up 5 bases and J gave up 2 bases, with 13 bases separating them. CDR1 is SGHTA and CDR2 is FQGNSA in the germline V gene. This CDR3 spans 14 amino acids. The CDR3 nucleotides read TGTGCCAGCAGCCAGCCTAGCTTGGCCTACGAGCAGTACTTC. Its translation: CASSQPSLAYEQYF.

This clone came up a few times. This CDR3 reads CASSRRVVAGPGTYTQYF. CDR3 nucleotides: TGTGCCAGCTCACGACGCGTGGTAGCGGGTCCCGGGACCTATACGCAGTATTTT. This rearrangement joins TRBV18 to TRBJ2-3, with 7 bases lining up with TRBD2. V shed 4 bases, J shed 7 bases, and the junction held 20 bases outside the gene matches. The CDR3 length is 18 residues. The germline gives CDR1 KGHSH, CDR2 LQKENI.

The rearrangement uses TRBV19 and TRBJ2-3, with D perhaps matching TRBD1 (6 bases). The germline V and J ends were trimmed by 2 bases and 1 base, with 16 bases remaining between them. CDR1 LNHDA and CDR2 SQIVND come from the germline V gene (reference sequence). CDR3 size: 17 residues. CDR3 protein: CASSIPTGYWGTDTQYF. Written as DNA, the CDR3 is TGTGCCAGTAGTATACCAACAGGGTATTGGGGCACAGATACGCAGTATTTT.

This clone was counted between two and nine times. The gene calls are TRBV9 and TRBJ2-1; TRBD2 matches 10 bases. The CDR3 has 16 amino acids. Trimming at V came to 2 bases and at J to 5 bases, leaving 7 bases not matched to a gene. The V gene's germline CDR1 is SGDLS and CDR2 YYNGEE. The CDR3 region is CASSVSSGRVNNEQFF. The CDR3 nucleotides are TGTGCCAGCAGCGTCTCTAGCGGGAGAGTGAACAATGAGCAGTTCTTC.

The chain carries TRBV28 and TRBJ2-7; TRBD1 is a possible D gene (6 bases). Germline CDR1 is MDHEN and CDR2 is SYDVKM. The CDR3 extends over 13 amino acids. Trimming pared 5 bases from V and 3 bases from J, leaving 11 bases between. The chain's CDR3 is CASSPGDRYEQYF. CDR3 nucleotides: TGTGCCAGCAGTCCAGGGGACCGCTACGAGCAGTACTTC.

The chain combines TRBV7-9 with TRBJ2-2; D is unresolved. The V end was cut by 3 bases, the J end by 1 base, with 3 bases between. Germline values: CDR1 SEHNR, CDR2 FQNEAQ (reference sequence). This CDR3 comprises 13 residues. CDR3 nucleotide sequence: TGTGCCAGCAGCTTGGAGAACACCGGGGAGCTGTTTTTT. Residues: CASSLENTGELFF.

This clone has a handful of counts. The chain uses TRBV4-3 and TRBJ2-5; TRBD1 matches at 9 bases. The CDR3 spans 16 residues. The germline V gene has CDR1 LGHNA and CDR2 YSLEER. Unmatched junction bases numbered 7, after V lost 0 bases and J lost 5 bases. The CDR3 DNA reads as TGCGCCAGCAGCCAAGAGGGACAGGGATCGGGCGAGACCCAGTACTTC. Amino acid sequence: CASSQEGQGSGETQYF.

V gene TRBV7-3 combines with J gene TRBJ2-3, with 7 positions matching TRBD1. V was clipped by 1 base and J by 6 bases; unmatched bases: 7. Germline V gives CDR1 SGHTA, CDR2 FQGTGA. This CDR3 comprises 15 residues. The CDR3 sequence is CASSLNGLGGDTQYF. CDR3 coding DNA: TGTGCCAGCAGCTTAAACGGGTTAGGGGGCGATACGCAGTATTTT.

J is TRBJ2-3 and V is TRBV6-6; TRBD1 matches at 7 bases. The junction had 6 bases not matched to a gene; V was cut back by 4 bases and J by 2 bases. The CDR3 has 15 residues. Germline-derived CDR1 and CDR2 are MNHNY and SVGAGI (reference sequence). CDR3 in DNA: TGTGCCAGCAGTTTCACCGGGACAGACACAGATACGCAGTATTTT. Its translation is CASSFTGTDTDTQYF.

This clone has just a few counts. Other DNA sequences within the sample encode an identical CDR3. CDR3 in amino acids: CASSDLAGGQTQYF. CDR3 DNA sequence: TGTGCCAGCAGTGACCTAGCGGGAGGGCAGACCCAGTACTTC. V usage is TRBV25-1 and J usage is TRBJ2-5, with 12 bases lining up with TRBD2. The J segment lost 6 bases and the V segment lost 3 bases, leaving 2 bases of the junction unmatched. The CDR3 loop spans 14 amino acids. Germline CDR1 reads MGHDK; CDR2 reads SYGVNS.

This clone was recorded a few times. Different DNA sequences within this sample yield the same CDR3. The V gene is TRBV7-9, the J gene TRBJ2-1; no firm D call. The CDR3 spans 13 residues. Germline V CDR1 and CDR2: SEHNR, FQNEAQ (reference sequence). V dropped 1 base and J dropped 7 bases, with 8 bases sitting between them. CDR3 nucleotide sequence: TGTGCCAGCAGCTTAGGTCTTGGGAATGAGCAGTTCTTC. Translating it yields CASSLGLGNEQFF.

The chain has TRBV9 and TRBJ1-6, with TRBD1 matching over 7 bases. The CDR3 spans 14 residues. Germline loops: CDR1 SGDLS, CDR2 YYNGEE. V gave up 7 bases and J gave up 7 bases; unmatched junction bases: 8. This CDR3 is CASGRTGGNSPLHF. The CDR3 DNA follows: TGTGCCAGCGGGAGGACAGGCGGGAATTCACCCCTCCACTTT.

The chain couples TRBV7-2 to TRBJ2-6, with D unresolved. With 6 bases removed from V and 2 bases from J, the gap between germline ends came to 11 bases. The CDR3 runs to 15 residues. Germline lookup yields CDR1 SGHTA and CDR2 FQGNSA. The CDR3 region is CASRMTRPGANVLTF. CDR3 bases: TGTGCCAGCAGAATGACTCGCCCTGGGGCCAACGTCCTGACTTTC. The whole variable domain, filled in from reference TRBV7-2 and TRBJ2-6, reads GAGVSQSPSNKVTEKGKDVELRCDPISGHTALYWYRQSLGQGLEFLIYFQGNSAPDKSGLPSDRFSAERTGGSVSTLTIQRTQQEDSAVYLCASRMTRPGANVLTFGAGSRLTVL.

The rearrangement uses TRBV28 and TRBJ2-3, with D hard to call. Germline CDR1 MDHEN, CDR2 SYDVKM. The CDR3 contains 12 residues. Trimming cost V 6 bases and J 2 bases, with 6 bases left between them. DNA for the CDR3: TGTGCCAGCAGCCAAAACACAGATACGCAGTATTTT. Encoded protein: CASSQNTDTQYF.

The chain employs TRBV28 and TRBJ2-7, with 10 positions matching TRBD1. Germline V gene data show CDR1 as MDHEN and CDR2 as SYDVKM. This CDR3 is 17 amino acids long. With 2 bases clipped from V and 4 bases from J, the junction kept 11 bases outside the gene matches. Here the CDR3 DNA reads TGTGCCAGCAGTTTAAGTGGAAGGGCGGACAGGGGGTACGAGCAGTACTTC. It translates to CASSLSGRADRGYEQYF.

There are a few counts of this clone. The chain carries TRBV4-2 and TRBJ2-5, with 14 bases aligning to TRBD2. With 1 base clipped from V and 5 bases from J, the junction kept 9 bases outside the gene matches. The CDR3 extends over 18 amino acids. Per germline, CDR1 LGHNA and CDR2 YNFKEQ. The CDR3 sequence: CASSQGRTTSGRGETQYF. The CDR3 DNA reads as TGTGCCAGCAGCCAAGGTAGAACGACTAGCGGGAGGGGCGAGACCCAGTACTTC.